Sequencing of this T cell receptor beta chain was carried out in a study of blood T cell repertoires in COVID-19. For the study at large: Sites in the United States, Italy and Spain provided acute and convalescent COVID-19 samples. PBMCs, B-cell-depleted T cells, or T cells provided the cDNA or gDNA that made up the material.

CDR3 length: 17 amino acids. The V end was cut by 2 bases, the J end by 2 bases, with 17 bases between. Looked up from germline, CDR1 is LNHDA and CDR2 is SQIVND (reference sequence). Under the authors' procedure: The authors estimated nucleated cell counts from reference gene primer amplification. Generated by immunoSEQ multiplex PCR, the TCRdb table keeps only in-frame clones and is missing some. V, J and clone size are taken as reported in that table, and D and trimming were inferred from the DNA itself. Of 180,000 or so clones listed, roughly 87% are singletons. The sample comprised peripheral blood. The receptor was isolated from a woman in her forties or fifties with acute or convalescent COVID-19. V is TRBV19 and J is TRBJ2-3; the D gene is possibly TRBD2 (5 bases). The chain's CDR3 is CASSIILLAGSTDTQYF. In nucleotides, the CDR3 is TGTGCCAGTAGTATAATATTGCTAGCCGGGTCCACAGATACGCAGTATTTT.